This T cell receptor (beta chain) originates from a study of blood T cells in healthy people across ages. The CDR3 has 15 amino acids. The germline V gene has CDR1 SGHKS and CDR2 YYEKEE (reference sequence). V was clipped by 4 bases and J by 1 base, with 14 bases between them. General study results and limits: When set beside aged donors, long-lived donors presented more naive CD4+ cells and higher diversity.

Primed by a sample-barcoded 5' primer and a J-beta primer mix, a second PCR proceeded for about 7 to 11 cycles. Per-sample output comprised a minimum of 2.5 million paired-end reads containing CDR3. TCRdb redid the calling of the 5' RACE reads with MiXCR, one entry per CDR3 protein. The sample lists 870,000 or so distinct CDR3 sequences, 25% to 35% seen once, with roughly 17% in the top ten. This clonotype showed up many times. Its antigen is not known. The chain couples TRBV5-5 to TRBJ1-2; D ambiguous. Material: blood. The TCR was taken from an elderly woman in good health. In nucleotides, the CDR3 is TGTGCCAGCAGCCTGGCCGTTGGGAGTAACTATGGCTACACCTTC. Translation: CASSLAVGSNYGYTF.